A single sample is the source of the 13 T cell receptor beta chains below, sequenced in a study of blood T cell repertoires in COVID-19. Measured with immunoSEQ multiplex PCR; TCRdb has only the in-frame clones, and not every one. The table includes 200,000 to 250,000 clones, 80% to 90% detected once. The sequenced material came from PBMCs or T cells enriched from blood (not recorded which). The receptor set was obtained from a man in his late teens or twenties with acute COVID-19.

The J gene is TRBJ2-4, the V gene TRBV4-1, with a possible D match to TRBD2 (7 bases). CDR1 and CDR2 from the germline V gene are MGHRA and YSYEKL. The CDR3 is made up of 15 amino acids. Deletions cut 0 bases from V and 7 bases from J, with 13 bases between. Written as DNA, the CDR3 is TGCGCCAGCAGCCAAGATGGTGGGGGGGCCAACATTCAGTACTTC. It translates to CASSQDGGGANIQYF.

The chain uses TRBV4-1 and TRBJ2-2; 8 nucleotides agree with TRBD2. Germline values: CDR1 MGHRA, CDR2 YSYEKL. This CDR3 has 18 residues. The trim removed 5 bases at V and 4 bases at J, leaving 15 bases unmatched. The CDR3: CASSVRVTAGGSTGELFF. The CDR3 nucleotides read TGCGCCAGCAGCGTCCGGGTGACGGCGGGAGGAAGCACCGGGGAGCTGTTTTTT.

The chain combines TRBV28 with TRBJ2-1; 7 nucleotides line up with TRBD2. The germline gives CDR1 MDHEN, CDR2 SYDVKM. V was clipped by 11 bases and J by 6 bases; unmatched bases: 13. The CDR3 loop spans 14 amino acids. This chain's CDR3 is CAAAGGSLVNEQFF. The DNA for the CDR3 is TGTGCCGCTGCGGGCGGGAGTCTGGTCAATGAGCAGTTCTTC.

The V gene is TRBV4-1, the J gene TRBJ2-3; the match to TRBD2 covers 7 bases. CDR1 and CDR2 from the germline V gene are MGHRA and YSYEKL. The CDR3 contains 19 residues. V lost 3 bases and J lost 0; bases outside the gene matches: 15. CDR3 in DNA: TGCGCCAGCAGCCATGACCACCGGGACTACCTACCTAGCACAGATACGCAGTATTTT. Its translation is CASSHDHRDYLPSTDTQYF.

This rearrangement joins TRBV7-6 to TRBJ2-3; D is undetermined. The CDR3 covers 14 residues. The V gene's germline CDR1 is SGHVS and CDR2 FNYEAQ. V was shortened by 2 bases and J by 1 base, with 7 bases between the two germline ends. The CDR3 protein is CASSLREGTDTQYF. Here the CDR3 DNA reads TGTGCCAGCAGCTTACGTGAGGGCACAGATACGCAGTATTTT.

The chain is built from TRBV7-8 and TRBJ2-7, with D maybe TRBD2 (6 bases). Germline values: CDR1 SGHVS, CDR2 FQNEAQ. The CDR3 is 15 amino acids. Trimming removed 1 base from V and 1 base from J, with 11 bases in between. In DNA, the CDR3 is TGTGCCAGCAGCTTAGAGCGGGTGAAATCCTACGAGCAGTACTTC. Protein sequence: CASSLERVKSYEQYF.

The chain employs TRBV19 and TRBJ2-4; D is ambiguous. The CDR3 is 12 amino acids. With 3 bases removed from V and 5 bases from J, the gap between germline ends came to 5 bases. Germline V gives CDR1 LNHDA, CDR2 SQIVND (reference sequence). The CDR3 nucleotides read TGTGCCAGTAGTATCCCAGAAAACATTCAGTACTTC. Translated: CASSIPENIQYF.

The chain links TRBV7-8 to TRBJ2-1; 11 bases are shared with TRBD2. V shed 7 bases, J shed 7 bases, and the junction held 9 bases outside the gene matches. Per the germline V gene, CDR1 is SGHVS and CDR2 is FQNEAQ. This CDR3 comprises 15 residues. The CDR3 nucleotides are TGTGCCAGCATTCTTACTAGCGGGAGTGTAAATGAGCAGTTCTTC. It specifies CASILTSGSVNEQFF.

The chain uses TRBV29-1 and TRBJ1-4, with 7 bases lining up with TRBD1. The germline V gene encodes CDR1 SQVTM and CDR2 ANQGSEA. V shed 4 bases, J shed 8 bases, and the junction held 10 bases outside the gene matches. This CDR3 contains 14 residues. The CDR3 sequence is CSVALRGITEKLFF. The CDR3 DNA follows: TGCAGCGTTGCACTCAGGGGGATTACAGAAAAACTGTTTTTT.

The chain links TRBV2 to TRBJ2-3; 8 nucleotides agree with TRBD2. With V trimmed by 6 bases and J by 2 bases, 7 bases remained unmatched. This CDR3 spans 15 amino acids. Germline CDR1 and CDR2: SNHLY and FYNNEI. CDR3 coding DNA: TGTGCCAGCAGGGCCACTAGCGGATACACAGATACGCAGTATTTT. It yields the protein CASRATSGYTDTQYF.

This clone appeared once. The chain uses TRBV19 and TRBJ1-1; TRBD1 is a possible D gene (6 bases). The CDR3 length is 15 residues. Germline V gene data show CDR1 as LNHDA and CDR2 as SQIVND (reference sequence). Between the trimmed V and J ends, which lost 10 bases and 4 bases, there was a span of 22 bases. CDR3 sequence reads: CATQVSGVLSTEAFF. The CDR3 DNA follows: TGTGCCACCCAGGTGTCAGGGGTACTGAGCACTGAAGCTTTCTTT.

The chain has TRBV19 and TRBJ1-3; a possible D gene is TRBD1 (6 bases). Trimming pared 7 bases from V and 2 bases from J, leaving 21 bases between. CDR1 is LNHDA, CDR2 SQIVND, per germline (reference sequence). The CDR3 runs to 17 residues. CDR3 protein: CASTRGRGGGAGNTIYF. The DNA for the CDR3 is TGTGCCAGTACCCGAGGCCGGGGCGGGGGCGCTGGAAACACCATATATTTT.

The chain links TRBV27 to TRBJ2-1; perhaps TRBD2 as D (6 bases). The CDR3 contains 14 residues. Germline loops: CDR1 MNHEY, CDR2 SMNVEV (reference sequence). Trimming removed 6 bases from V and 6 bases from J, with 15 bases in between. The CDR3 sequence is CASSSQRGGNEQFF. CDR3 nucleotide sequence: TGTGCCAGCAGCTCCCAACGGGGAGGCAATGAGCAGTTCTTC.